This TCR beta chain was documented in a study of cytomegalovirus exposure and HLA in healthy donors. Study results and limitations: Altogether, some 160 TCR beta chains were recorded as cytomegalovirus-associated.

This CDR3 has 16 residues. Germline V CDR1 and CDR2: SGHRS, YFSETQ. With V trimmed by 0 bases and J by 5 bases, 8 bases remained unmatched. This clone was seen just once. Its antigen is undetermined. With 60 Vbeta and 13 Jbeta primers, the PCR was carried out. The data were produced by immunoSEQ multiplex PCR, yet TCRdb's version contains in-frame clones alone and is incomplete. The sample has about 130,000 clones; about 78% are singletons. Sequencing was carried out using PBMCs. This TCR derives from a human donor in good health. The chain links TRBV5-1 to TRBJ1-2; 9 nucleotides match TRBD1. CDR3 sequence reads: CASSLDTTGGTYGYTF. The CDR3 bases are TGCGCCAGCAGCTTGGACACGACAGGGGGAACTTATGGCTACACCTTC.